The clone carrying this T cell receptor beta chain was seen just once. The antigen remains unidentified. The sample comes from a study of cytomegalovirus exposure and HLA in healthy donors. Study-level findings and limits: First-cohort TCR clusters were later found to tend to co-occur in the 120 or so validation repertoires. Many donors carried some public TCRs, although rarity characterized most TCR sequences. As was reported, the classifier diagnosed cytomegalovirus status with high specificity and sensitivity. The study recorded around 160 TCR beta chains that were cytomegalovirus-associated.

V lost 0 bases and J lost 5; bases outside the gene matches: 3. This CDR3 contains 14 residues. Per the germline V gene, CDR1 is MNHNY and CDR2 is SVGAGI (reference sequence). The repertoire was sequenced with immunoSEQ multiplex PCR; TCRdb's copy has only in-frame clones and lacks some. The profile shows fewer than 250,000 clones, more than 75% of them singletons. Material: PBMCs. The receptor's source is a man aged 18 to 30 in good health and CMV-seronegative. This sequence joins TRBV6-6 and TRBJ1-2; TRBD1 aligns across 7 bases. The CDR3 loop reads CASSYSGQSYGYTF. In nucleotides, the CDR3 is TGTGCCAGCAGTTACTCGGGACAGTCATATGGCTACACCTTC.